The clone carrying this T cell receptor (beta chain) has a single count. The data derive from a study of STAT5B mutations in CD4+ large granular lymphocyte leukemia. V was shortened by 0 bases and J by 6 bases, with 9 bases between the two germline ends. In germline, CDR1 is SGHTA, CDR2 FQGTGA. The CDR3 consists of 15 residues. TCRdb's table, derived via immunoSEQ multiplex PCR, lists solely in-frame clones and lacks some. The table records tens of thousands of clones, 60% to 80% of them present only once. The receptor's source is a human donor in good health. The sample was CD4+ T cells from blood buffy coats. This rearrangement joins TRBV7-3 to TRBJ1-6; TRBD1 might be the D (5 bases). The CDR3 loop is CASSLTNGGNSPLHF. Written as DNA, the CDR3 is TGTGCCAGCAGCTTAACAAACGGGGGTAATTCACCCCTCCACTTT.